This T cell receptor beta chain is from a study of CXCR3-negative and CXCR3-positive naive CD8 T cells. General study points: It was found that naive subsets had comparable surface CD5, and TCR strength was inferred from TRB CDR3 properties. Relative to CXCR3-negative naive cells, CXCR3-positive naive cells had more hydrophobic TRB CDR3s. Naive CXCR3-negative cells resembled naive CXCR3-positive cells in TRBV-TRBJ usage; memory cells differed. Diversity ran similarly high across both naive subsets but far lower in memory CD8+ cells.

Details on this clonotype: Its specificity is unknown.

cDNA libraries for TRB were generated by 5' RACE incorporating UMI labels. TCRdb reprocessed the 5' RACE reads; each CDR3 protein has one entry and no DNA is given. In all, the sample yields about 150,000 distinct CDR3 sequences. CDR3 size: 12 residues. With 250,000 to 350,000 cells each, the CD8+ T cell subsets were individually sorted in triplicate. The sample comprised naive CXCR3+ CD8+ T cells from blood. Subset defined: CD45RO-CCR7+CD27+CD95- naive CD8+ T cells expressing CXCR3 (TNR3+). The receptor was derived from a human donor in good health. Some clones in this sample may be carry-over from other donors' samples. The chain combines TRBV12-3 or TRBV12-4 with TRBJ2-1; as DNA is missing, the TRBD2 call by TCRdb cannot be tested. CDR3 region: CASSLGMEGQFF.